This T cell receptor beta chain is drawn from a study of T cell responses to AZD1222 COVID-19 vaccine. The table came from immunoSEQ multiplex PCR; TCRdb's copy has only in-frame clones and leaves some out. The sample includes some 100,000 clones, roughly nine tenths of them seen just once. Germline V gene data show CDR1 as MNHEY and CDR2 as SMNVEV (reference sequence). Trimming removed 5 bases from V and 4 bases from J; junction bases left unmatched: 2. The CDR3 extends over 13 amino acids. V and J are TRBV27 and TRBJ1-2; 9 bases map to TRBD1. The sequence was obtained from an adult in good health. Here the sequenced sample was peripheral blood, taken on day 0 of AZD1222 vaccination. CDR3 amino acids: CASSLDRGYGYTF. The CDR3 nucleotides read TGTGCCAGCAGTCTGGACAGGGGCTATGGCTACACCTTC.